This T cell receptor (beta chain) was recorded in a study of blood T cell repertoires in COVID-19. Whole-study context: From the United States, Italy and Spain came samples of acute and convalescent COVID-19. The cDNA or gDNA used as material had been derived from T cells, B-cell-depleted T cells, or PBMCs.

This CDR3 region has 15 residues. V lost 6 bases, J lost 5 bases, and 7 bases stayed unmatched. CDR1 is MNHEY, CDR2 SVGAGI, per germline. Profiled with immunoSEQ multiplex PCR; TCRdb holds only in-frame clones, not every one. Counted here are over 100,000 clones, just under 85% occurring once; the ten biggest clones make up approximately 3.3%. The origin of this receptor is a woman aged 80 or older with active or convalescent COVID-19. This chain links TRBV6-5 with TRBJ2-1; 10 bases are a match to TRBD2. The sample taken for sequencing was peripheral blood. This CDR3 is CASSPGLAWDNEQFF. The DNA for the CDR3 is TGTGCCAGCAGCCCGGGACTAGCGTGGGACAATGAGCAGTTCTTC.